These T cell receptor beta chains were read from a single sample in a study of T-cell memory formation after mild COVID-19. MiXCR was run by TCRdb on the 5' RACE reads, yielding one entry per CDR3 protein. The sample includes more than 250,000 distinct CDR3 sequences, around 15% seen only once; the top ten take more than 20%. What was sequenced was PBMCs or a T cell subset sorted from them (not recorded which). These receptors were taken from a man younger than 30 who had mild COVID-19 (a few samples of this study predate the infection). Cell type and time point are not known. The CDR3 runs from the conserved cysteine through the conserved F or W. D genes are given only for firm matches. A row's size may be missing; if present it is once, few, many or a size class.

clone size: many; D gene: .; J gene: TRBJ2-5; V gene: TRBV7-2; CDR3 protein: CASSLNGGASAETQYF; CDR3 DNA: TGTGCCAGCAGCTTAAATGGGGGGGCCTCCGCAGAGACCCAGTACTTC
clone size: .; D gene: .; J gene: TRBJ1-5; V gene: TRBV6-2/TRBV6-3; CDR3 protein: CASSYSGRNQPQHF; CDR3 DNA: TGTGCCAGCAGTTACTCGGGACGGAATCAGCCCCAGCATTTT
clone size: few; D gene: TRBD1; J gene: TRBJ1-2; V gene: TRBV7-2; CDR3 protein: CASSRPGQGVYGYTF; CDR3 DNA: TGTGCCAGCAGCCGTCCGGGACAGGGGGTATATGGCTACACCTTC
clone size: .; D gene: .; J gene: TRBJ2-2; V gene: TRBV12-3/TRBV12-4; CDR3 protein: CASSFRLGYTGEPFF; CDR3 DNA: TGTGCCAGCAGTTTCAGACTAGGCTACACCGGGGAGCCGTTTTTT
clone size: .; D gene: .; J gene: TRBJ1-6; V gene: TRBV11-2; CDR3 protein: CASSRDRRNSPLHF; CDR3 DNA: TGTGCCAGCAGCCGCGACAGAAGGAATTCACCCCTCCACTTT
clone size: few; D gene: .; J gene: TRBJ1-1; V gene: TRBV20-1; CDR3 protein: CSAKEGLAEAFF; CDR3 DNA: TGCAGTGCTAAGGAGGGGTTGGCTGAAGCTTTCTTT
clone size: .; D gene: .; J gene: TRBJ2-3; V gene: TRBV7-9; CDR3 protein: CASSLVANPTDTQYF; CDR3 DNA: TGTGCCAGCAGCTTAGTAGCGAATCCCACAGATACGCAGTATTTT
clone size: .; D gene: TRBD2; J gene: TRBJ2-1; V gene: TRBV12-3/TRBV12-4; CDR3 protein: CASSLASGGDNEQFF; CDR3 DNA: TGTGCCAGCAGTTTAGCTAGCGGGGGGGACAATGAGCAGTTCTTC
clone size: many; D gene: TRBD2; J gene: TRBJ2-1; V gene: TRBV4-3; CDR3 protein: CASSNRPSGGRYNEQFF; CDR3 DNA: TGCGCCAGCAGCAACCGACCTAGCGGGGGGCGCTACAATGAGCAGTTCTTC
clone size: .; D gene: .; J gene: TRBJ2-3; V gene: TRBV4-2; CDR3 protein: CASSEGEQTLGDTQYF; CDR3 DNA: TGTGCCAGCAGCGAGGGTGAACAGACCCTGGGGGATACGCAGTATTTT
clone size: .; D gene: TRBD2; J gene: TRBJ2-5; V gene: TRBV20-1; CDR3 protein: CSASDLAGVQETQYF; CDR3 DNA: TGCAGTGCTAGTGACCTAGCGGGGGTCCAAGAGACCCAGTACTTC
clone size: few; D gene: .; J gene: TRBJ1-1; V gene: TRBV5-1; CDR3 protein: CASSLVPGPDTEAFF; CDR3 DNA: TGCGCCAGCAGCTTGGTCCCGGGCCCGGACACTGAAGCTTTCTTT
clone size: .; D gene: .; J gene: TRBJ2-3; V gene: TRBV4-2; CDR3 protein: CASSLMAGDTQYF; CDR3 DNA: TGTGCCAGCAGCCTAATGGCTGGAGATACGCAGTATTTT
clone size: once; D gene: .; J gene: TRBJ2-2; V gene: TRBV5-1; CDR3 protein: CASRPDSNTGELYF; CDR3 DNA: TGCGCCAGCAGGCCAGATTCGAACACCGGGGAGCTGTATTTT
clone size: .; D gene: TRBD2; J gene: TRBJ2-5; V gene: TRBV4-1; CDR3 protein: CASSQAQWGGETQYF; CDR3 DNA: TGCGCCAGCAGCCAAGCGCAATGGGGAGGGGAGACCCAGTACTTC
clone size: few; D gene: .; J gene: TRBJ2-7; V gene: TRBV7-9; CDR3 protein: CASSQGGYSYEQYF; CDR3 DNA: TGTGCCAGCAGCCAGGGGGGCTACTCCTACGAGCAGTACTTC
clone size: few; D gene: TRBD2; J gene: TRBJ2-5; V gene: TRBV5-1; CDR3 protein: CASTPGLAGRETQYF; CDR3 DNA: TGCGCCAGCACCCCGGGACTAGCGGGGCGAGAGACCCAGTACTTC
clone size: .; D gene: .; J gene: TRBJ1-5; V gene: TRBV5-1; CDR3 protein: CASMKDPYGDQPQHF; CDR3 DNA: TGCGCCAGCATGAAGGACCCTTATGGGGATCAGCCCCAGCATTTT
clone size: .; D gene: .; J gene: TRBJ1-1; V gene: TRBV7-2; CDR3 protein: CASSLEPRNTEAFF; CDR3 DNA: TGTGCCAGCAGCTTAGAACCGAGGAACACTGAAGCTTTCTTT
clone size: few; D gene: .; J gene: TRBJ1-2; V gene: TRBV29-1; CDR3 protein: CSVGSRGYTF; CDR3 DNA: TGCAGCGTTGGGAGCCGTGGCTACACCTTC
clone size: .; D gene: TRBD2; J gene: TRBJ2-2; V gene: TRBV10-3; CDR3 protein: CAITRLAGSPNTGELFF; CDR3 DNA: TGTGCCATCACTCGACTAGCGGGGAGTCCGAACACCGGGGAGCTGTTTTTT
clone size: .; D gene: TRBD2; J gene: TRBJ2-7; V gene: TRBV7-3; CDR3 protein: CASSQIAGSYEQYF; CDR3 DNA: TGTGCCAGCAGCCAAATAGCGGGGTCCTACGAGCAGTACTTC
clone size: few; D gene: TRBD2; J gene: TRBJ2-2; V gene: TRBV4-3; CDR3 protein: CASSRTTSGGAGGELFF; CDR3 DNA: TGCGCCAGCAGCCGGACCACTAGCGGGGGGGCCGGTGGGGAGCTGTTTTTT
clone size: few; D gene: .; J gene: TRBJ1-2; V gene: TRBV29-1; CDR3 protein: CSVVTARTGYTF; CDR3 DNA: TGCAGCGTTGTTACAGCCCGTACTGGCTACACCTTC
clone size: .; D gene: .; J gene: TRBJ2-5; V gene: TRBV20-1; CDR3 protein: CSAPMIPPEGQYF; CDR3 DNA: TGCAGTGCTCCTATGATTCCCCCAGAGGGCCAGTACTTC
clone size: few; D gene: TRBD1; J gene: TRBJ1-2; V gene: TRBV20-1; CDR3 protein: CSAARVTGAGGYTF; CDR3 DNA: TGCAGTGCAGCCCGGGTGACAGGGGCAGGGGGCTACACCTTC
clone size: few; D gene: TRBD1; J gene: TRBJ1-2; V gene: TRBV12-3/TRBV12-4; CDR3 protein: CASSLGAGGTGAAWGYTF; CDR3 DNA: TGTGCCAGCAGTTTAGGGGCTGGCGGGACAGGGGCGGCTTGGGGCTACACCTTC
clone size: few; D gene: .; J gene: TRBJ1-5; V gene: TRBV27; CDR3 protein: CASSLRRDFSNQPQHF; CDR3 DNA: TGTGCCAGCAGTTTGCGCAGGGATTTCAGCAATCAGCCCCAGCATTTT
clone size: many; D gene: TRBD2; J gene: TRBJ2-3; V gene: TRBV7-3; CDR3 protein: CASSPTGGEGLTQYF; CDR3 DNA: TGTGCCAGCAGCCCAACGGGGGGGGAGGGACTTACGCAGTATTTT
clone size: .; D gene: TRBD1; J gene: TRBJ1-2; V gene: TRBV20-1; CDR3 protein: CSAEGARANYGYTF; CDR3 DNA: TGCAGTGCTGAGGGGGCCCGGGCTAACTATGGCTACACCTTC
clone size: .; D gene: .; J gene: TRBJ1-2; V gene: TRBV7-9; CDR3 protein: CASSKDTGAYYGYTF; CDR3 DNA: TGTGCCAGCAGCAAGGACACCGGGGCCTACTATGGCTACACCTTC
clone size: .; D gene: .; J gene: TRBJ2-1; V gene: TRBV7-9; CDR3 protein: CASSGGPPAYNEQFF; CDR3 DNA: TGTGCCAGCAGCGGGGGCCCCCCTGCTTACAATGAGCAGTTCTTC
clone size: .; D gene: .; J gene: TRBJ2-5; V gene: TRBV12-3/TRBV12-4; CDR3 protein: CASSRTGETQYF; CDR3 DNA: TGTGCCAGCAGTCGCACGGGGGAGACCCAGTACTTC
clone size: .; D gene: .; J gene: TRBJ1-5; V gene: TRBV3-1; CDR3 protein: CASSQAPFGYQPQHF; CDR3 DNA: TGTGCCAGCAGCCAGGCACCATTCGGATATCAGCCCCAGCATTTT
clone size: .; D gene: TRBD2; J gene: TRBJ2-1; V gene: TRBV11-2; CDR3 protein: CASSARALAGHDEQFF; CDR3 DNA: TGTGCCAGCAGCGCTCGGGCACTAGCGGGGCATGATGAGCAGTTCTTC
clone size: few; D gene: .; J gene: TRBJ1-1; V gene: TRBV29-1; CDR3 protein: CSASPLNTEAFF; CDR3 DNA: TGCAGCGCCAGTCCTTTGAACACTGAAGCTTTCTTT
clone size: .; D gene: .; J gene: TRBJ1-2; V gene: TRBV7-9; CDR3 protein: CASSLSGVGYTF; CDR3 DNA: TGTGCCAGCAGCTTATCTGGGGTTGGCTACACCTTC
clone size: many; D gene: TRBD2; J gene: TRBJ2-2; V gene: TRBV4-3; CDR3 protein: CASSRTGGLSGELFF; CDR3 DNA: TGCGCCAGCAGCCGCACGGGGGGGTTAAGCGGGGAGCTGTTTTTT
clone size: .; D gene: .; J gene: TRBJ2-3; V gene: TRBV7-2; CDR3 protein: CASSSQGGGTDTQYF; CDR3 DNA: TGTGCCAGCAGCTCTCAGGGGGGGGGCACAGATACGCAGTATTTT
clone size: few; D gene: .; J gene: TRBJ1-5; V gene: TRBV7-8; CDR3 protein: CASSLKIGSQPQHF; CDR3 DNA: TGTGCCAGCAGCTTGAAAATAGGGAGCCAGCCCCAGCATTTT
clone size: .; D gene: .; J gene: TRBJ1-4; V gene: TRBV18; CDR3 protein: CASSSRDLTLEKLFF; CDR3 DNA: TGTGCCAGCTCATCCAGGGATTTGACTTTAGAAAAACTGTTTTTT
clone size: .; D gene: .; J gene: TRBJ1-2; V gene: TRBV6-5; CDR3 protein: CASSPGARGYTF; CDR3 DNA: TGTGCCAGCAGCCCCGGAGCCCGGGGCTACACCTTC
clone size: .; D gene: .; J gene: TRBJ2-6; V gene: TRBV5-6; CDR3 protein: CASIGASGANVLTF; CDR3 DNA: TGTGCCAGCATCGGGGCCTCTGGGGCCAACGTCCTGACTTTC
clone size: few; D gene: .; J gene: TRBJ2-5; V gene: TRBV5-1; CDR3 protein: CASSLALVGPGTQYF; CDR3 DNA: TGCGCCAGCAGCTTGGCCCTAGTGGGCCCGGGGACCCAGTACTTC
clone size: .; D gene: .; J gene: TRBJ1-3; V gene: TRBV14; CDR3 protein: CASSPRLSGNTIYF; CDR3 DNA: TGTGCCAGCAGCCCCCGACTCTCTGGAAACACCATATATTTT
clone size: few; D gene: TRBD2; J gene: TRBJ2-5; V gene: TRBV7-2; CDR3 protein: CASSFGTSGFQETQYF; CDR3 DNA: TGTGCCAGCAGCTTCGGGACTAGCGGCTTCCAAGAGACCCAGTACTTC
clone size: few; D gene: .; J gene: TRBJ1-3; V gene: TRBV4-3; CDR3 protein: CASSPDGFVDTIYF; CDR3 DNA: TGCGCCAGCAGCCCAGACGGGTTCGTCGACACCATATATTTT
clone size: few; D gene: .; J gene: TRBJ1-1; V gene: TRBV7-3; CDR3 protein: CASSPTGTGHTEAFF; CDR3 DNA: TGTGCCAGCAGCCCTACCGGGACGGGTCACACTGAAGCTTTCTTT
clone size: few; D gene: .; J gene: TRBJ1-1; V gene: TRBV4-1; CDR3 protein: CASSQDPGGITEAFF; CDR3 DNA: TGCGCCAGCAGCCAAGATCCTGGGGGGATCACTGAAGCTTTCTTT
clone size: .; D gene: .; J gene: TRBJ1-3; V gene: TRBV20-1; CDR3 protein: CSATQGSGNTIYF; CDR3 DNA: TGCAGTGCTACACAGGGTTCGGGAAACACCATATATTTT
clone size: few; D gene: .; J gene: TRBJ2-7; V gene: TRBV23-1; CDR3 protein: CASTPRGRGEQYF; CDR3 DNA: TGCGCCAGCACCCCCCGGGGGCGGGGCGAGCAGTACTTC
clone size: .; D gene: TRBD2; J gene: TRBJ2-1; V gene: TRBV5-1; CDR3 protein: CASSSGLAGEGNEQFF; CDR3 DNA: TGCGCCAGCAGCAGCGGACTAGCGGGGGAGGGCAATGAGCAGTTCTTC
clone size: many; D gene: .; J gene: TRBJ2-1; V gene: TRBV6-2/TRBV6-3; CDR3 protein: CASGHNEQFF; CDR3 DNA: TGTGCCAGCGGCCACAATGAGCAGTTCTTC
clone size: few; D gene: .; J gene: TRBJ2-1; V gene: TRBV10-3; CDR3 protein: CAISESRAYNEQFF; CDR3 DNA: TGTGCCATCAGTGAGTCCAGAGCCTACAATGAGCAGTTCTTC
clone size: .; D gene: .; J gene: TRBJ1-3; V gene: TRBV5-6; CDR3 protein: CASSLQGLDSGNTIYF; CDR3 DNA: TGTGCCAGCAGCTTGCAGGGACTGGACTCTGGAAACACCATATATTTT